This TCR beta chain is from a study of blood T cell repertoires in COVID-19. About the research overall: In each case, the material was cDNA or gDNA derived from T cells, B-cell-depleted T cells, or PBMCs.

As processed by the authors: Reference gene primer amplification gave estimated nucleated cell counts. Only in-frame clones appear in the TCRdb table, and some are missing; sequencing was by immunoSEQ multiplex PCR. V, J and clone size reflect that table, while D and trimming were determined from the DNA. There are 30,000 to 50,000 clones in the sample; about 94% occur only once, and approximately 4.1% lies in the top ten. V shed 8 bases and J shed 6 bases, with 14 bases lying between them. The CDR3 contains 13 residues. The germline gives CDR1 SGHNT, CDR2 YENEEA. This receptor was obtained from a human donor with active COVID-19. The donor label of this sample is uncertain. V gene TRBV11-3 combines with J gene TRBJ1-5; possibly TRBD1 for D (6 bases). The source material was peripheral blood. The CDR3 sequence: CASATTTGQPQHF. The DNA of the CDR3 is TGTGCCAGCGCAACTACGACAGGTCAGCCCCAGCATTTT.